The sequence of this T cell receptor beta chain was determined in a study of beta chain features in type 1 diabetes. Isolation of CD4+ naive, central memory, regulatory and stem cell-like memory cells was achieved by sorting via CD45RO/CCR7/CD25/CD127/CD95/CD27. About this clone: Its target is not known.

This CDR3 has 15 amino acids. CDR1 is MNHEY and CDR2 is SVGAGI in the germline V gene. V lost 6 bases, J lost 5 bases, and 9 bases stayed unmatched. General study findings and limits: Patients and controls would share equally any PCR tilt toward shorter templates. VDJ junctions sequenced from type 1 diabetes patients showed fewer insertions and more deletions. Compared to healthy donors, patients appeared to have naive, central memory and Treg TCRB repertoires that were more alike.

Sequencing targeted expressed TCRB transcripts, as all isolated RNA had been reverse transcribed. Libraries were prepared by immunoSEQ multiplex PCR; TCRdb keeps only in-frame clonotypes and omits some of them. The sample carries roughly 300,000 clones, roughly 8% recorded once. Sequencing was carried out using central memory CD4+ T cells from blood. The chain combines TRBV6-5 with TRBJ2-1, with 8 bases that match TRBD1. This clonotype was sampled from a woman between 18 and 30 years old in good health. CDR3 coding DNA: TGTGCCAGCAGCCGCAGGGGGCAATTCCACAATGAGCAGTTCTTC. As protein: CASSRRGQFHNEQFF.